Shown below are 28 T cell receptor beta chains from a single sample sequenced in a study of control samples from healthy donors and cancer patients. TCRdb's copy holds only in-frame clones and misses some; the assay was immunoSEQ multiplex PCR. The sample has 100,000 to 150,000 clones, 92% seen once. The specimen sequenced was blood. The receptor source for this set is a woman aged 45-60 years in good health.

The V gene is TRBV7-9, the J gene TRBJ1-6; D is perhaps TRBD1 (6 bases). Germline assignment: CDR1 SEHNR and CDR2 FQNEAQ (reference sequence). The CDR3 spans 16 residues. Trimming stripped 6 bases from V and 7 bases from J, with 19 bases between. CDR3 sequence: CASSHFTTGKNSPLHF. The CDR3 DNA reads TGTGCCAGCAGTCATTTTACCACAGGGAAAAATTCACCCCTCCACTTT.

This chain links TRBV9 with TRBJ2-5; tentative D call: TRBD2 (5 bases). Germline values: CDR1 SGDLS, CDR2 YYNGEE. The V gene lost 0 bases and the J gene lost 4 bases, with 7 bases spanning the gap. The CDR3 sequence is 13 residues long. The CDR3 region is CASSVGRGETQYF. The CDR3 coding sequence is TGTGCCAGCAGCGTAGGCCGGGGAGAGACCCAGTACTTC.

This clone appeared a few times. The chain uses TRBV7-6 and TRBJ2-7; 11 nucleotides agree with TRBD2. Looked up from germline, CDR1 is SGHVS and CDR2 is FNYEAQ. This CDR3 contains 18 residues. The ends lost 0 bases at V and 7 bases at J; junction bases unmatched: 14. In DNA form, the CDR3 reads TGTGCCAGCAGCTTAGCTGGACAGCTTAGCGGGAGGGGTGAGGAGCAGTACTTC. This codes for CASSLAGQLSGRGEEQYF.

The chain links TRBV19 to TRBJ1-2, with 7 bases that match TRBD1. Germline V gene data show CDR1 as LNHDA and CDR2 as SQIVND (reference sequence). Trimming at V came to 4 bases and at J to 7 bases, leaving 6 bases not matched to a gene. The CDR3 loop spans 13 amino acids. The CDR3 is CASSTRQGLGYTF. The DNA of the CDR3 is TGTGCCAGTAGTACCCGACAGGGTCTTGGCTACACCTTC.

The chain employs TRBV6-5 and TRBJ1-1; D not certain. CDR3 length: 11 residues. V lost 7 bases, J lost 1 base, and 4 bases lay in between. Germline V lookup: CDR1 MNHEY, CDR2 SVGAGI. In DNA, the CDR3 is TGTGCCAGCACCCCGAACACTGAAGCTTTCTTT. Protein: CASTPNTEAFF.

V usage is TRBV7-9 and J usage is TRBJ2-4, with TRBD2 matching 10 bases. Per the germline V gene, CDR1 is SEHNR and CDR2 is FQNEAQ (reference sequence). V was clipped by 5 bases and J by 3 bases; unmatched bases: 7. The CDR3 totals 16 residues. The CDR3 DNA sequence: TGTGCCAGCAGCCCTAGCGGGAGCGGGTTCAAAAACATTCAGTACTTC. Protein product: CASSPSGSGFKNIQYF. Full variable domain (remainder filled in from reference TRBV7-9 and TRBJ2-4): DTGVSQNPRHKITKRGQNVTFRCDPISEHNRLYWYRQTLGQGPEFLTYFQNEAQLEKSRLLSDRFSAERPKGSFSTLEIQRTEQGDSAMYLCASSPSGSGFKNIQYFGAGTRLSVL.

The chain joins TRBV7-8 to TRBJ2-3; a possible D gene is TRBD2 (5 bases). With 1 base removed from V and 6 bases from J, the gap between germline ends came to 8 bases. From germline, CDR1 is SGHVS and CDR2 FQNEAQ. This CDR3 spans 13 amino acids. CDR3 in DNA: TGTGCCAGCAGCTTAGTGCGAGGGGATACGCAGTATTTT. Its translation is CASSLVRGDTQYF.

J is TRBJ1-4 and V is TRBV30; D uncertain. The V gene's germline CDR1 is GTSNPN and CDR2 SVGIG (reference sequence). V dropped 3 bases and J dropped 7 bases, with 12 bases sitting between them. The CDR3 is 13 residues long. CDR3 DNA: TGTGCCTGGAGGGAGGGATTGGTTGAAAAACTGTTTTTT. Its protein product is CAWREGLVEKLFF.

The chain carries TRBV5-1 and TRBJ2-5; 7 positions match TRBD2. V lost 0 bases, J lost 5 bases, and 10 bases stayed unmatched. The germline V gene has CDR1 SGHRS and CDR2 YFSETQ. The CDR3 extends over 16 amino acids. The CDR3, as DNA: TGCGCCAGCAGCTTGGAGACCAGCGGGAAAGGGGAGACCCAGTACTTC. It is translated as CASSLETSGKGETQYF. Full variable domain (missing parts from reference TRBV5-1 and TRBJ2-5): KAGVTQTPRYLIKTRGQQVTLSCSPISGHRSVSWYQQTPGQGLQFLFEYFSETQRNKGNFPGRFSGRQFSNSRSEMNVSTLELGDSALYLCASSLETSGKGETQYFGPGTRLLVL.

The chain is built from TRBV9 and TRBJ1-3; D is uncertain. CDR3 length equals 12 residues. From germline, CDR1 is SGDLS and CDR2 YYNGEE. Trimming removed 0 bases from V and 7 bases from J, with 5 bases in between. Here the CDR3 DNA reads TGTGCCAGCAGCGTAGATACGAACACCATATATTTT. It codes for CASSVDTNTIYF. The full variable domain, completed using reference TRBV9 and TRBJ1-3, is DSGVTQTPKHLITATGQRVTLRCSPRSGDLSVYWYQQSLDQGLQFLIQYYNGEERAKGNILERFSAQQFPDLHSELNLSSLELGDSALYFCASSVDTNTIYFGEGSWLTVV.

V usage is TRBV2 and J usage is TRBJ2-2; no clear D. Trimming stripped 7 bases from V and 0 bases from J, with 9 bases between. Germline-derived CDR1 and CDR2 are SNHLY and FYNNEI. The CDR3 has 14 residues. CDR3 DNA sequence: TGTGCCAGCATTAGTGTCTCGAACACCGGGGAGCTGTTTTTT. This gives the protein CASISVSNTGELFF.

The chain uses TRBV9 and TRBJ1-4; D is perhaps TRBD1 (5 bases). Trimming shortened V by 0 bases and J by 4 bases, and 10 bases separated the two germline ends. CDR3 length: 15 residues. CDR1 SGDLS and CDR2 YYNGEE come from the germline V gene. CDR3 residues: CASSVGWGVNEKLFF. In nucleotides, the CDR3 is TGTGCCAGCAGCGTAGGCTGGGGGGTTAATGAAAAACTGTTTTTT.

The genes are TRBV6-5 and TRBJ2-3; D not certain. V was trimmed by 7 bases and J by 6 bases, leaving 20 bases between them. The CDR3 has 15 residues. CDR1 is MNHEY, CDR2 SVGAGI, per germline. In nucleotides, the CDR3 is TGTGCCAGCAAAAGTTACATGGATCCAGTCGATACGCAGTATTTT. This codes for CASKSYMDPVDTQYF.

This chain uses TRBV10-3 with TRBJ1-5, with a possible D match to TRBD1 (6 bases). V was cut by 11 bases and J by 0 bases, with 17 bases left in between. This CDR3 comprises 15 residues. The germline V gene has CDR1 ENHRY and CDR2 SYGVKD. CDR3 amino acids: CASRGDKSSNQPQHF. In DNA form, the CDR3 reads TGTGCCTCCAGGGGCGACAAAAGTAGCAATCAGCCCCAGCATTTT.

A single count supports this clone. The chain has TRBV15 and TRBJ1-6; perhaps TRBD1 as D (6 bases). V was trimmed by 4 bases and J by 7 bases, leaving 14 bases between them. Germline V gene sequence: CDR1 LNHNV, CDR2 YYDKDF (reference sequence). This CDR3 is built from 15 residues. This CDR3 reads CATSKTTGWNSPLHF. The CDR3 bases are TGTGCCACCAGCAAAACTACAGGGTGGAATTCACCCCTCCACTTT. The complete variable domain, with remaining parts taken from reference TRBV15 and TRBJ1-6, reads DAMVIQNPRYQVTQFGKPVTLSCSQTLNHNVMYWYQQKSSQAPKLLFHYYDKDFNNEADTPDNFQSRRPNTSFCFLDIRSPGLGDTAMYLCATSKTTGWNSPLHFGNGTRLTVT.

The chain uses TRBV27 and TRBJ1-1; tentative D call: TRBD1 (5 bases). CDR3 length: 13 residues. V was pared by 7 bases and J by 4 bases, with 13 bases between. CDR1 is MNHEY, CDR2 SMNVEV, per germline (reference sequence). DNA of the CDR3: TGTGCCAGCATGGGGGGGTCTAGCACTGAAGCTTTCTTT. As protein: CASMGGSSTEAFF.

DNA for the CDR3: TGTGCCAGCAGCCCCCGGACAGGGGGCAAAACTGAAGCTTTCTTT. Protein: CASSPRTGGKTEAFF. The chain joins TRBV7-6 to TRBJ1-1, with 11 bases matching TRBD1. Germline values: CDR1 SGHVS, CDR2 FNYEAQ. Trimming at V came to 5 bases and at J to 5 bases, leaving 7 bases not matched to a gene. The CDR3 runs to 15 residues.

The CDR3 DNA is TGTGCCAGCATGGCGGGGACTAGCACAGATACGCAGTATTTT. It codes for CASMAGTSTDTQYF. This chain joins TRBV7-8 and TRBJ2-3; a weak D match, TRBD2 (6 bases). Germline V gene data show CDR1 as SGHVS and CDR2 as FQNEAQ. The CDR3 spans 14 residues. Trimming cost V 7 bases and J 0 bases, with 11 bases left between them.

This chain links TRBV15 with TRBJ2-3; TRBD2 aligns across 9 bases. CDR3 length equals 14 residues. CDR1 and CDR2 (germline): LNHNV, YYDKDF (reference sequence). V was clipped by 5 bases and J by 0 bases; unmatched bases: 0. This CDR3 reads CATSGLASTDTQYF. The DNA for the CDR3 is TGTGCCACCAGCGGACTAGCGAGCACAGATACGCAGTATTTT.

The chain employs TRBV19 and TRBJ1-1; the D is unclear. Trimming took off 1 base at V and 5 bases at J, with 14 bases between the two ends. Germline V lookup: CDR1 LNHDA, CDR2 SQIVND (reference sequence). This CDR3 comprises 15 residues. CDR3 region: CASSIGRRRGTEAFF. The CDR3 region has the DNA TGTGCCAGTAGTATAGGGAGGAGGAGAGGTACTGAAGCTTTCTTT.

This chain uses TRBV2 with TRBJ2-5; 12 nucleotides match TRBD2. The ends lost 4 bases at V and 5 bases at J; junction bases unmatched: 5. Germline values: CDR1 SNHLY, CDR2 FYNNEI. CDR3 length equals 15 residues. The DNA for the CDR3 is TGTGCCAGCAGTGTAAGACTAGCGGGAGTGGAGACCCAGTACTTC. Residues: CASSVRLAGVETQYF. The full variable domain, its missing parts supplied by reference TRBV2 and TRBJ2-5, is EPEVTQTPSHQVTQMGQEVILRCVPISNHLYFYWYRQILGQKVEFLVSFYNNEISEKSEIFDDQFSVERPDGSNFTLKIRSTKLEDSAMYFCASSVRLAGVETQYFGPGTRLLVL.

The rearrangement joins TRBV12-3 or TRBV12-4 to TRBJ1-1; no clear D. This CDR3 contains 13 residues. Trimming pared 2 bases from V and 8 bases from J, leaving 12 bases between. CDR3 region: CASSLSGKREAFF. CDR3 nucleotide sequence: TGTGCCAGCAGTTTATCGGGGAAAAGGGAAGCTTTCTTT.

The chain joins TRBV27 to TRBJ1-2, with a tentative D call TRBD1 (5 bases). The CDR3 is 13 amino acids. Germline CDR1 reads MNHEY; CDR2 reads SMNVEV (reference sequence). With 6 bases removed from V and 8 bases from J, the gap between germline ends came to 16 bases. The CDR3 loop is CASSGRGSQGYTF. The CDR3 DNA reads as TGTGCCAGCAGCGGGAGGGGCTCTCAAGGCTACACCTTC.

This sequence joins TRBV28 and TRBJ1-2; no clear D gene. Germline V gene sequence: CDR1 MDHEN, CDR2 SYDVKM. CDR3 length: 11 amino acids. V was shortened by 3 bases and J by 8 bases, with 7 bases between the two germline ends. The DNA for the CDR3 is TGTGCCAGCAGTTTTCGAAGGGGCTACACCTTC. This gives the protein CASSFRRGYTF.

The rearrangement uses TRBV14 and TRBJ1-3; D gene uncertain. Germline values: CDR1 SGHDN, CDR2 FVKESK. This CDR3 spans 14 amino acids. Trimming stripped 4 bases from V and 4 bases from J, with 11 bases between. The CDR3 here is CASSRGVGGNTIYF. The CDR3 DNA follows: TGTGCCAGCAGCCGGGGAGTAGGGGGAAACACCATATATTTT.

In this sample, this clone turned up once. The gene calls are TRBV28 and TRBJ1-2; D ambiguous. CDR1 and CDR2 (germline): MDHEN, SYDVKM. The V and J ends lost 6 bases and 4 bases respectively, with 18 bases between them. This CDR3 has 15 amino acids. The DNA for the CDR3 is TGTGCCAGCAGCCCACCCCACAGAGTACCCTATGGCTACACCTTC. Amino acids: CASSPPHRVPYGYTF.

CDR3 in amino acids: CATSDFVEKRQFF. The CDR3 DNA is TGTGCCACCAGTGATTTCGTAGAGAAACGGCAGTTCTTC. The genes are TRBV24-1 and TRBJ2-1, with D unresolved. Trimming left V 1 base short and J 12 bases short, with 12 bases between. Germline V gives CDR1 KGHDR, CDR2 SFDVKD. The CDR3 has 13 amino acids.

This clone was seen only once. V is TRBV24-1 and J is TRBJ2-2; TRBD2 matches at 14 bases. Germline V gives CDR1 KGHDR, CDR2 SFDVKD. The CDR3 consists of 18 residues. J gave up 1 base and V 2 bases, and 2 bases lay outside the gene matches. The CDR3 coding sequence is TGTGCCACCAGTGATTCGGGACTAGCGGGGGAGAACACCGGGGAGCTGTTTTTT. It encodes CATSDSGLAGENTGELFF.